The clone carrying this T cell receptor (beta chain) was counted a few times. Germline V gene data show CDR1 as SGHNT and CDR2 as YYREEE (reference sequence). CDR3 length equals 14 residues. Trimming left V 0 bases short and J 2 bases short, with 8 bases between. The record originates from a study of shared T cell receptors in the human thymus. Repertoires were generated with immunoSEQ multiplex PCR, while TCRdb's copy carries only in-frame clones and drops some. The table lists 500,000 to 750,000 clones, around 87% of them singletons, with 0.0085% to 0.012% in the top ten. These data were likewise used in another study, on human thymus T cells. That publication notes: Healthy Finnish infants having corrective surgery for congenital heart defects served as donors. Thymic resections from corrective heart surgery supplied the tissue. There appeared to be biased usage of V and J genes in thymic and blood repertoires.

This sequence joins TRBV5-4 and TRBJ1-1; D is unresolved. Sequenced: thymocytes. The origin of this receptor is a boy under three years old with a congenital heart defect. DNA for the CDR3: TGTGCCAGCAGCTTGGGGACTGGTAACACTGAAGCTTTCTTT. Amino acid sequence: CASSLGTGNTEAFF. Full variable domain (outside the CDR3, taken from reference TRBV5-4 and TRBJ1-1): ETGVTQSPTHLIKTRGQQVTLRCSSQSGHNTVSWYQQALGQGPQFIFQYYREEENGRGNFPPRFSGLQFPNYSSELNVNALELDDSALYLCASSLGTGNTEAFFGQGTRLTVV.